This TCR beta chain was sequenced for a study of early T cells in non-severe SARS-CoV-2 infection. Looking at the study overall: Sequencing used unsorted whole-blood bulk RNA, so chains lack pairing. Study-wide points: Missing private and CD4 specificities, VDJdb matching favored anti-spike CD8 responses.

Each cDNA molecule carried a unique molecular identifier. TCRdb reprocessed the 5' RACE reads via MiXCR and lists one record per CDR3 protein. The profile covers approximately 69,000 distinct CDR3 sequences, with 12% appearing a single time and about 2.5% taken by the ten largest. CDR1 and CDR2 from the germline V gene are SQVTM and ANQGSEA. The CDR3 is 15 residues long. The ends lost 5 bases at V and 2 bases at J; junction bases unmatched: 10. This clonotype appeared a few times. Its specificity is not known. Sequencing was performed on whole blood, taken at baseline. The origin of this receptor is an adult who was a healthcare worker with PCR-confirmed SARS-CoV-2 infection or an uninfected control (not recorded which). This rearrangement joins TRBV29-1 to TRBJ2-5; TRBD2 agrees at 8 bases. Here the CDR3 reads CSVTGGGGWQETQYF. The CDR3 DNA is TGCAGCGTTACGGGTGGCGGGGGGTGGCAAGAGACCCAGTACTTC.